The clone carrying this T cell receptor (beta chain) was recorded once. The CDR3 is made up of 17 amino acids. Trimming took off 0 bases at V and 4 bases at J, with 16 bases between the two ends. The germline V gene has CDR1 MGHRA and CDR2 YSYEKL. This entry comes from a study of blood T cell repertoires in COVID-19. Study summary: Collection of acute and convalescent COVID-19 samples took place in the United States, Italy and Spain.

In the original analysis: By means of reference gene primer amplification, nucleated cell counts were estimated. Only in-frame clones appear in the TCRdb table, and some are missing; sequencing was by immunoSEQ multiplex PCR. V, J and clone size are taken as reported in that table, and D and trimming were inferred from the DNA itself. This sample has 250,000 to 300,000 clones, with 75% to 90% found just once. This sequence joins TRBV4-1 and TRBJ1-5; D remains ambiguous. Sequencing input: peripheral blood. This sequence originates from a man aged 25 to 40 with active or convalescent COVID-19. The CDR3 bases are TGCGCCAGCAGCCAAGAGCCCTTTTCGGGTCGGAATCAGCCCCAGCATTTT. Its translation: CASSQEPFSGRNQPQHF.